This entry is about one T cell receptor beta chain. Its cognate antigen is unknown. Via MiXCR, TCRdb re-called the 5' RACE reads, giving one row per CDR3 protein. The sample shows about 320,000 distinct CDR3 sequences, roughly an eighth of them seen only once. The sample comes from a study of T-cell memory formation after mild COVID-19. Study-level results: Contracting CD4+ clones sat mainly in CM and EM; CD8+ in EMRA.

Germline CDR1 reads SNHLY; CDR2 reads FYNNEI. With 6 bases removed from V and 5 bases from J, the gap between germline ends came to 22 bases. The CDR3 runs to 16 residues. Sequenced input: PBMCs or a T cell subset sorted from them (not recorded which). V gene TRBV2 combines with J gene TRBJ1-1; D uncertain. This receptor was obtained from a man in his late teens or twenties who had mild COVID-19 (a few samples of this study predate the infection). Cell type and time point are not known. CDR3 amino acids: CASSLLGREAQTEAFF. DNA for the CDR3: TGTGCCAGCAGCCTCTTGGGGAGGGAGGCACAGACTGAAGCTTTCTTT.